This T cell receptor (beta chain) came from a study of CD8 T cells in ankylosing spondylitis. Points from the study as a whole: Disease-linked clones reportedly concentrated significantly in matched ankylosing spondylitis synovial fluid.

This clonotype occurred many times. Its target is not known. The V end was cut by 5 bases, the J end by 3 bases, with 8 bases between. The CDR3 consists of 12 residues. From germline, CDR1 is MGHDK and CDR2 SYGVNS. A quantitative 5'-RACE method, one with molecular barcodes, was used to make TCR beta libraries. TCRdb independently ran MiXCR on the 5' RACE reads; one entry per CDR3 protein. The sample holds under 300,000 distinct CDR3 sequences; roughly a tenth are singletons and the top ten take less than 8%. This chain uses TRBV25-1 with TRBJ2-7; D not resolved. The sequenced sample consisted of blood, either unsorted or a sorted T cell fraction (not recorded which). The sequence came from a male donor with ankylosing spondylitis or in good health (not recorded which). CDR3 DNA sequence: TGTGCCAGCAGTAAGTTGGACTACGAGCAGTACTTC. It is translated as CASSKLDYEQYF.